The next 32 T cell receptor beta chains were all read from a single sample in a study of blood T cells in healthy people across ages. With a J-beta primer mix and a sample-barcoded 5' primer, a second PCR ran about 7 to 12 cycles. Each CDR3 protein is one row after TCRdb ran MiXCR on the 5' RACE reads. Here the sample spans approximately 690,000 distinct CDR3 sequences, 58% being singletons. Material for sequencing was blood. These receptors were obtained from a man between 60 and 75 years old in good health.

The rearrangement joins TRBV7-2 to TRBJ1-2, with D uncertain. V was pared by 7 bases and J by 6 bases, with 6 bases between. Germline V gene data show CDR1 as SGHTA and CDR2 as FQGNSA. The CDR3 consists of 10 residues. CDR3 in amino acids: CASMLNGYTF. CDR3 nucleotide sequence: TGTGCCAGCATGCTAAATGGCTACACCTTC.

The chain links TRBV15 to TRBJ1-2; no firm D call. The germline V and J ends were trimmed by 1 base and 6 bases, with 3 bases remaining between them. Germline-derived CDR1 and CDR2 are LNHNV and YYDKDF (reference sequence). The CDR3 runs 11 residues. The CDR3 loop reads CATSRGDGYTF. Written as DNA, the CDR3 is TGTGCCACCAGCAGAGGGGATGGCTACACCTTC.

About this clonotype: One end of the junction does not line up with germline, which may come from a read error. This chain joins TRBV4-1 and TRBJ1-2, with D possibly being TRBD1 (6 bases). The germline V gene encodes CDR1 MGHRA and CDR2 YSYEKL. The CDR3 covers 12 residues. CDR3 in amino acids: CASSPGVAGYIF. In DNA, the CDR3 is TGCGCCAGCAGCCCAGGGGTGGCTGGCTACATCTTC.

V and J are TRBV20-1 and TRBJ2-1, with D perhaps TRBD1 (7 bases). Trimming took off 6 bases at V and 0 bases at J, with 15 bases between the two ends. The germline CDR1 and CDR2 sequences are DFQATT and SNEGSKA (reference sequence). This CDR3 is 15 amino acids long. CDR3 loop: CSAPRQGGSYNEQFF. The CDR3, as DNA: TGCAGTGCCCCCCGGCAGGGGGGCTCCTACAATGAGCAGTTCTTC.

This chain uses TRBV6-1 with TRBJ2-1; D is possibly TRBD2 (5 bases). The V and J ends lost 2 bases and 1 base respectively, with 15 bases between them. Germline CDR1 reads MNHNS; CDR2 reads SASEGT. The CDR3 sequence is 17 residues long. The CDR3: CASSEISGEWSYNEQFF. The CDR3 DNA sequence: TGTGCCAGCAGTGAAATCTCCGGGGAGTGGTCCTACAATGAGCAGTTCTTC.

This rearrangement joins TRBV12-3 or TRBV12-4 to TRBJ2-1; 8 bases line up with TRBD1. The CDR3 length is 15 residues. Trimming took 6 bases from V and 2 from J; bases not matched to a gene: 6. Here the CDR3 DNA reads TGTGCCAGCAGGTTGGGGGGACAGGCCTACAATGAGCAGTTCTTC. Amino acid sequence: CASRLGGQAYNEQFF.

There are a few counts of this clonotype. The chain links TRBV5-1 to TRBJ2-1, with D possibly TRBD2 on 6 matching bases. This CDR3 spans 14 amino acids. CDR1 is SGHRS, CDR2 YFSETQ, per germline. V lost 0 bases and J lost 7, with 11 bases in between. The DNA for the CDR3 is TGCGCCAGCAGCTTGGCGGCAGGGAGGAATGAGCAGTTCTTC. Protein: CASSLAAGRNEQFF.

Concerning this clonotype itself: One end of the junction varies from germline; a read error may be responsible. The V call is TRBV12-3 or TRBV12-4, the J call TRBJ2-3; D unresolved. The CDR3 covers 13 residues. As DNA, the CDR3 is TGTGCCAGCAGGGAAGTGACTGGAGATACGCAATATTTT. Amino acids: CASREVTGDTQYF.

The V gene is TRBV11-2, the J gene TRBJ2-5; D gene unclear. CDR1 and CDR2 from the germline V gene are SGHAT and FQNNGV. The CDR3 runs to 13 residues. The V end was cut by 6 bases, the J end by 0 bases, with 8 bases between. CDR3 sequence: CASRPQYQETQYF. The CDR3 DNA reads as TGTGCCAGCAGGCCTCAGTACCAAGAGACCCAGTACTTC.

This clonotype was seen a handful of times. This chain links TRBV14 with TRBJ2-2, with no clear D. The CDR3 length is 14 residues. V was shortened by 7 bases and J by 4 bases, with 13 bases between the two germline ends. Germline V gives CDR1 SGHDN, CDR2 FVKESK. The CDR3 coding sequence is TGTGCCAGCAAAACCTTGGATCTCACCGGGGAGCTGTTTTTT. Residues: CASKTLDLTGELFF.

The J gene is TRBJ1-6, the V gene TRBV10-2; unclear D gene. Germline V gene sequence: CDR1 WSHSY, CDR2 SAAADI. The CDR3 is 16 residues long. V lost 8 bases to trimming and J lost 0 bases, with 14 bases between them. CDR3: CASLRPGSSYNSPLHF. CDR3 DNA sequence: TGCGCCAGCCTGAGACCCGGGAGCTCCTATAATTCACCCCTCCACTTT.

The rearrangement links TRBV7-9 to TRBJ1-2; D is possibly TRBD1 (5 bases). This CDR3 contains 14 residues. Between the trimmed V and J ends, which lost 5 bases and 4 bases, there was a span of 14 bases. The germline V gene has CDR1 SEHNR and CDR2 FQNEAQ (reference sequence). The chain's CDR3 is CASSRGWGTYGYTF. DNA of the CDR3: TGTGCCAGCAGCCGGGGGTGGGGTACCTATGGCTACACCTTC.

The chain uses TRBV11-2 and TRBJ2-3; TRBD2 matches at 8 bases. Germline CDR1 and CDR2: SGHAT and FQNNGV. This CDR3 spans 15 amino acids. The ends lost 5 bases at V and 6 bases at J; junction bases unmatched: 10. CDR3 nucleotide sequence: TGTGCCAGCAGCACCCCGGGGGGGCGGACCGATACGCAGTATTTT. It translates to CASSTPGGRTDTQYF.

V usage is TRBV6-5 and J usage is TRBJ2-5; 7 nucleotides agree with TRBD1. The closer fit of TRBJ2-7 to the DNA end suggests the J call may be wrong. CDR1 and CDR2 from the germline V gene are MNHEY and SVGAGI. The length of the CDR3 is 14 residues. The CDR3 DNA sequence: TGTGCCAGCAGTTCCGGGACAGTATTCTACGAGCAGTACTTC. Translation: CASSSGTVFYEQYF.

This chain connects TRBV6-5 to TRBJ2-2; no definite D call. V shed 2 bases and J shed 2 bases, with 6 bases lying between them. Germline V gene data show CDR1 as MNHEY and CDR2 as SVGAGI. CDR3 length: 14 residues. The CDR3 DNA reads as TGTGCCAGCAGTTACGATGCCAACACCGGGGAGCTGTTTTTT. The encoded protein is CASSYDANTGELFF.

This clonotype came up a few times. CDR3 nucleotides: TGTGCCAGCAGGGCCCTCGGGTCAGATACGCAGTATTTT. Protein: CASRALGSDTQYF. The V gene is TRBV12-3 or TRBV12-4, the J gene TRBJ2-3; D remains unclear. CDR3 size: 13 residues. Trimming left V 6 bases short and J 4 bases short, with 11 bases between.

The rearrangement joins TRBV20-1 to TRBJ2-3; D gene ambiguous. The CDR3 spans 14 residues. Trimming left V 6 bases short and J 2 bases short, with 15 bases between. CDR1 is DFQATT, CDR2 SNEGSKA, per germline (reference sequence). The DNA for the CDR3 is TGCAGTGCCGGGCCAGCGTCCGTCACAGATACGCAGTATTTT. Translation: CSAGPASVTDTQYF.

This chain uses TRBV3-1 with TRBJ2-1; 10 bases are a match to TRBD2. Per germline, CDR1 LGHDT and CDR2 YNNKEL (reference sequence). This CDR3 has 17 residues. Trimming cost V 4 bases and J 9 bases; bases outside gene matches: 15. CDR3 sequence reads: CASSLYLTGLAFSEQFF. The CDR3 nucleotides are TGTGCCAGCAGCCTCTACCTTACGGGACTAGCGTTCTCTGAGCAGTTCTTC.

The chain combines TRBV12-3 or TRBV12-4 with TRBJ2-3, with TRBD1 as a possible D gene (7 bases). The CDR3 is 16 residues long. V lost 6 bases and J 4 bases, leaving 20 bases between the germline ends. The CDR3 DNA sequence: TGTGCCAGCAGCCGGGGGTCGACAGGGATAGCAGATACGCAGTATTTT. It yields the protein CASSRGSTGIADTQYF.

The chain recombines TRBV7-8 with TRBJ2-3; D unclear. CDR1 and CDR2 (germline): SGHVS, FQNEAQ. Trimming took off 4 bases at V and 2 bases at J, with 16 bases between the two ends. The CDR3 runs to 16 residues. CDR3: CASSSYRGRSTDTQYF. CDR3 nucleotides: TGTGCCAGCAGCTCCTACCGCGGTCGGTCCACAGATACGCAGTATTTT.

This clonotype was recorded many times. This sequence joins TRBV6-5 and TRBJ2-5, with D perhaps given as TRBD1 or TRBD2 (5 bases each). The germline V gene encodes CDR1 MNHEY and CDR2 SVGAGI. The CDR3 length is 12 residues. Trimming pared 6 bases from V and 9 bases from J, leaving 14 bases between. The CDR3 sequence: CASSNYPGPQYF. CDR3 sequence (DNA): TGTGCCAGCAGCAATTATCCGGGGCCCCAGTACTTC.

The chain links TRBV2 to TRBJ2-7; 7 bases agree with TRBD2. The tail of the sequence fits TRBJ2-5 better, so the J call may be wrong. CDR3 length: 14 residues. Looked up from germline, CDR1 is SNHLY and CDR2 is FYNNEI. The CDR3 nucleotides read TGTGCCAGCATTTATGGCGGGGGTCAAGAGACCCAGTACTTC. Protein product: CASIYGGGQETQYF.

The chain links TRBV5-1 to TRBJ2-1, with TRBD1 matching 8 bases. The CDR3 extends over 13 amino acids. Germline CDR1 SGHRS, CDR2 YFSETQ. Trimming removed 4 bases from V and 6 bases from J; junction bases left unmatched: 3. CDR3 DNA: TGCGCCAGCAGCGCTGGACAGGGCAATGAGCAGTTCTTC. It translates to CASSAGQGNEQFF.

The chain joins TRBV6-1 to TRBJ2-3; tentative D call: TRBD1 (6 bases). Germline CDR1 is MNHNS and CDR2 is SASEGT. V lost 5 bases and J 0 bases, leaving 36 bases between the germline ends. This CDR3 has 23 amino acids. The DNA of the CDR3 is TGTGCCAGCAGTCAATTCGGACAGTTACCATCTGTTCTCCCGAAAACTAGCACAGATACGCAGTATTTT. It yields the protein CASSQFGQLPSVLPKTSTDTQYF.

This rearrangement joins TRBV9 to TRBJ2-1; D gene unclear. The CDR3 runs 15 residues. Germline CDR1 and CDR2: SGDLS and YYNGEE. V was shortened by 4 bases and J by 8 bases, with 19 bases between the two germline ends. The CDR3 region is CASSPFRRSPDEQFF. DNA of the CDR3: TGTGCCAGCAGCCCCTTCCGCAGGTCCCCTGATGAGCAGTTCTTC.

The chain is built from TRBV4-2 and TRBJ2-5; D may be TRBD1 or TRBD2 (5 bases each). Germline V CDR1 and CDR2: LGHNA, YNFKEQ. The CDR3 totals 15 residues. With 0 bases removed from V and 1 base from J, the gap between germline ends came to 9 bases. The CDR3 region is CASSQERGPQETQYF. The CDR3, as DNA: TGTGCCAGCAGCCAAGAGAGGGGTCCCCAAGAGACCCAGTACTTC.

This sequence joins TRBV11-2 and TRBJ2-1; no reliable D call. The CDR3 is 14 amino acids. Between the trimmed V and J ends, which lost 8 bases and 7 bases, there was a span of 18 bases. Germline V gives CDR1 SGHAT, CDR2 FQNNGV. This chain's CDR3 is CASGSPGARNEQFF. In DNA form, the CDR3 reads TGTGCCAGCGGTTCGCCGGGCGCGAGGAATGAGCAGTTCTTC.

In this sample, this clonotype turned up once. The rearrangement links TRBV7-2 to TRBJ2-1; tentatively, D is TRBD2 (5 bases). Trimming took 0 bases from V and 2 from J, leaving 11 bases between them. The CDR3 runs 16 residues. Germline V gene data show CDR1 as SGHTA and CDR2 as FQGNSA. The CDR3 DNA follows: TGTGCCAGCAGCTTAGCTCCGGGGTGGCCCTACAATGAGCAGTTCTTC. Translating gives CASSLAPGWPYNEQFF.

The chain carries TRBV5-1 and TRBJ1-4; 7 bases are shared with TRBD1. The CDR3 is 14 residues long. The germline V gene has CDR1 SGHRS and CDR2 YFSETQ. The junction had 10 bases not matched to a gene; V was cut back by 7 bases and J by 7 bases. The CDR3 is CASHTGAGSEKLFF. The CDR3 bases are TGCGCCAGCCACACAGGGGCTGGGAGTGAAAAACTGTTTTTT. The full variable domain, rest sourced from reference TRBV5-1 and TRBJ1-4, is KAGVTQTPRYLIKTRGQQVTLSCSPISGHRSVSWYQQTPGQGLQFLFEYFSETQRNKGNFPGRFSGRQFSNSRSEMNVSTLELGDSALYLCASHTGAGSEKLFFGSGTQLSVL.

This chain joins TRBV7-9 and TRBJ1-1; the D is unclear. This CDR3 has 15 residues. The germline V and J ends were trimmed by 0 bases and 4 bases, with 12 bases remaining between them. In germline, CDR1 is SEHNR, CDR2 FQNEAQ (reference sequence). CDR3 sequence reads: CASSLAVGVVTEAFF. Here the CDR3 DNA reads TGTGCCAGCAGCTTAGCTGTGGGAGTGGTCACTGAAGCTTTCTTT.

This clonotype was observed a few times. The V and J genes are TRBV29-1 and TRBJ2-7, with D maybe TRBD2 (5 bases). This CDR3 has 13 residues. The V gene's germline CDR1 is SQVTM and CDR2 ANQGSEA. The V and J ends lost 4 bases and 2 bases respectively, with 12 bases between them. The CDR3 loop is CSVASSGAYEQYF. The CDR3 DNA follows: TGCAGCGTTGCTTCTTCCGGGGCCTACGAGCAGTACTTC.

The chain links TRBV5-1 to TRBJ1-4; D uncertain. V lost 0 bases to trimming and J lost 6 bases, with 6 bases between them. CDR1 is SGHRS and CDR2 is YFSETQ in the germline V gene. This CDR3 comprises 13 residues. CDR3 nucleotide sequence: TGCGCCAGCAGCTTGGATGTGGATGAAAAACTGTTTTTT. Translated, it gives CASSLDVDEKLFF.